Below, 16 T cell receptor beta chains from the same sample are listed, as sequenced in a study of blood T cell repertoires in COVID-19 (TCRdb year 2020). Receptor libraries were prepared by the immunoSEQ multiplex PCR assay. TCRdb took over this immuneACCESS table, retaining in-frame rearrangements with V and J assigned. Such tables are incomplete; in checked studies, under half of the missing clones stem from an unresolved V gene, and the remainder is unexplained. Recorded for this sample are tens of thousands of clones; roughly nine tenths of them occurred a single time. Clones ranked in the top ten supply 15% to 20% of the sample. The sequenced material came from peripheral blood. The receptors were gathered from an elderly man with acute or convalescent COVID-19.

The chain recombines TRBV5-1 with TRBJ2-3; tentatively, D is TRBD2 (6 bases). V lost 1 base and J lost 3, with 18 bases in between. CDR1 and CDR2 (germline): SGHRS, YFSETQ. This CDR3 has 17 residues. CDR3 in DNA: TGCGCCAGCAGCTTGCGGGGGATCGATCGAGAAACAGATACGCAGTATTTT. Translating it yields CASSLRGIDRETDTQYF.

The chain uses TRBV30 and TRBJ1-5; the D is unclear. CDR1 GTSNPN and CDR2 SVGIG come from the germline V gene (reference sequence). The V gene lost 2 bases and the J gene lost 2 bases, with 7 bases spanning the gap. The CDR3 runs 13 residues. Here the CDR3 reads CAWSMRGNQPQHF. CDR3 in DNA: TGTGCCTGGAGTATGAGGGGCAATCAGCCCCAGCATTTT.

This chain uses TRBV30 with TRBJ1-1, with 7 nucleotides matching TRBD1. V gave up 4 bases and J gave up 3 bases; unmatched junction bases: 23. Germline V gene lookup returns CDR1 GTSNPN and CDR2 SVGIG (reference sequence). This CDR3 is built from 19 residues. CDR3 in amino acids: CAWNQGKGARVTHYTEAFF. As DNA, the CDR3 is TGTGCCTGGAATCAAGGGAAGGGGGCGAGGGTTACCCATTACACTGAAGCTTTCTTT. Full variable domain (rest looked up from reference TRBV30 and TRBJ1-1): SQTIHQWPATLVQPVGSPLSLECTVEGTSNPNLYWYRQAAGRGLQLLFYSVGIGQISSEVPQNLSASRPQDRQFILSSKKLLLSDSGFYLCAWNQGKGARVTHYTEAFFGQGTRLTVV.

The CDR3 nucleotides are TGTGCCAGCAGCCGCTCCCCGGCGGGGGGGCCGACAGATACGCAGTATTTT. Its translation is CASSRSPAGGPTDTQYF. The chain couples TRBV7-2 to TRBJ2-3; 9 positions match TRBD2. The CDR3 length is 17 residues. The ends lost 5 bases at V and 3 bases at J; junction bases unmatched: 12. Per the germline V gene, CDR1 is SGHTA and CDR2 is FQGNSA.

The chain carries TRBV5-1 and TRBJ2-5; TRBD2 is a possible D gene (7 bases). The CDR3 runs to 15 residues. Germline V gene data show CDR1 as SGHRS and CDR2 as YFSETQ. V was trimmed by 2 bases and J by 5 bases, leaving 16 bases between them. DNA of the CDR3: TGCGCCAGCAGCTTCCCGGGGGGCCTCAGGGAGACCCAGTACTTC. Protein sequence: CASSFPGGLRETQYF. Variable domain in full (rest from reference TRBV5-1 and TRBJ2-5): KAGVTQTPRYLIKTRGQQVTLSCSPISGHRSVSWYQQTPGQGLQFLFEYFSETQRNKGNFPGRFSGRQFSNSRSEMNVSTLELGDSALYLCASSFPGGLRETQYFGPGTRLLVL.

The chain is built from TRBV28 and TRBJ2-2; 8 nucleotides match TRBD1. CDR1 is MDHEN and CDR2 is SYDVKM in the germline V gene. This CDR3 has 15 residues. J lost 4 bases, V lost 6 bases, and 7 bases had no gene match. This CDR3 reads CASRRDRGTTGELFF. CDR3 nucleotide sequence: TGTGCCAGCAGACGAGACAGGGGTACCACCGGGGAGCTGTTTTTT.

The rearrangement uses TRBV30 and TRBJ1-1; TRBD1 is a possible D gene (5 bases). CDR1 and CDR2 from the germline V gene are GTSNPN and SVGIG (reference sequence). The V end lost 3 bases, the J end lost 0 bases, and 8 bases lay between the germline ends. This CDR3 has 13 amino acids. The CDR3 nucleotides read TGTGCCTGGAGAAAACAGGTGAACACTGAAGCTTTCTTT. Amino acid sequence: CAWRKQVNTEAFF.

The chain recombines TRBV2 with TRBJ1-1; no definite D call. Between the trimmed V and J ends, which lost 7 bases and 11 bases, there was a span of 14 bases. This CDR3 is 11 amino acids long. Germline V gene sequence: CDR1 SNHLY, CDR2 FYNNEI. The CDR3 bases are TGTGCCAGCACCGATTGGAGGGAGGCTTTCTTT. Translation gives CASTDWREAFF.

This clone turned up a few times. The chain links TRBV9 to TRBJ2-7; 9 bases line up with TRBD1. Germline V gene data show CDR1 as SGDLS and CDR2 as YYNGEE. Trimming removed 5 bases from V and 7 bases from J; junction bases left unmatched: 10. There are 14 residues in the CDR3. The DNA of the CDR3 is TGTGCCAGCAGGACCTCCCCGACAGGGGGTGAGCAGTACTTC. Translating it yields CASRTSPTGGEQYF.

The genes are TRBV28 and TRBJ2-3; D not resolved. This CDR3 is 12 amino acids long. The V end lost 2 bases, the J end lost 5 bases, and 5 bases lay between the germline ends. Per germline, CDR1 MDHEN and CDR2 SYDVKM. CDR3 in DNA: TGTGCCAGCAGTTTACCCGGAGATACGCAGTATTTT. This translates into CASSLPGDTQYF.

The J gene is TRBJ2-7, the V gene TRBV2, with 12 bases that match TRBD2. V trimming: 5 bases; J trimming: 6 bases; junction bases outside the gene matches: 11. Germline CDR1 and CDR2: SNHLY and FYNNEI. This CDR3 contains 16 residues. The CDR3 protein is CASSQNPSGGASEQYF. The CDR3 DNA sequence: TGTGCCAGCAGTCAGAACCCTAGCGGGGGGGCCAGCGAGCAGTACTTC.

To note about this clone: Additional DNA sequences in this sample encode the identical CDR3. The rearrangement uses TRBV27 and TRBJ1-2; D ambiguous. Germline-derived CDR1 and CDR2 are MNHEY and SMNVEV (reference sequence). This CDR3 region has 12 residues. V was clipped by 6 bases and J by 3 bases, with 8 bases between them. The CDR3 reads CASRREDYGYTF. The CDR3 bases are TGTGCCAGCAGACGGGAAGACTATGGCTACACCTTC.

The CDR3 reads CASSFDRNSGNTIYF. The DNA for the CDR3 is TGCGCCAGCAGCTTCGACAGGAACTCTGGAAACACCATATATTTT. The chain recombines TRBV5-1 with TRBJ1-3; the D gene is possibly TRBD1 (6 bases). The CDR3 spans 15 residues. V was clipped by 2 bases and J by 0 bases, with 9 bases between them. Per germline, CDR1 SGHRS and CDR2 YFSETQ.

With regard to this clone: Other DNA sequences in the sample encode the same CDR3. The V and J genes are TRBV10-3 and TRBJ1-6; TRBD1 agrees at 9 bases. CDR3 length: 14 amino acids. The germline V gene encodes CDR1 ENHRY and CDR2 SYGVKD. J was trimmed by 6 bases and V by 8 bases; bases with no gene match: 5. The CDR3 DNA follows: TGTGCCATCGGCCGGGACAGGGCTAATTCACCCCTCCACTTT. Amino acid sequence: CAIGRDRANSPLHF.

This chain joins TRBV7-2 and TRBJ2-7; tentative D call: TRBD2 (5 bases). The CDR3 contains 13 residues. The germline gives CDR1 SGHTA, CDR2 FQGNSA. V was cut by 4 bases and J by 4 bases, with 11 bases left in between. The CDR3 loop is CASSSQRRYEQYF. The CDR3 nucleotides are TGTGCCAGCAGCTCACAGCGGCGGTACGAGCAGTACTTC.

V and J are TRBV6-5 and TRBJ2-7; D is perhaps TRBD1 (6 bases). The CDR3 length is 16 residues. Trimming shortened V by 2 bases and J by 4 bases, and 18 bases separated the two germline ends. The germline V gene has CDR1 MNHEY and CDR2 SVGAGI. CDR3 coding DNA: TGTGCCAGCAGTTACAAGTTTCGACAGGTAACATACGAGCAGTACTTC. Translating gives CASSYKFRQVTYEQYF.